The source of this TCR beta chain is a study of naive and memory T cell subsets. General study findings and limits: A few larger clonotypes appeared in naive repertoires, especially CD8, possibly memory cells re-expressing CD45RA.

V was cut by 5 bases and J by 1 base, with 11 bases left in between. CDR1 is SGHAT, CDR2 FQNNGV, per germline. The CDR3 loop spans 15 amino acids. Both TRBC1 and TRBC2 were covered by a beta constant-region primer of two equimolar oligonucleotides. Nested alpha and beta constant-region primers with the SP2 primer drove four PCR rounds on ligated cDNA. One entry per CDR3 protein, called by TCRdb with MiXCR from the UMI-ligation and nested PCR reads. The sample has 150,000 or so distinct CDR3 sequences, roughly 22% seen once. Comments on this clonotype: The antigen is undetermined. It may be a read error: a sequence one base away is much more abundant.

The clonotype was recovered from a human donor in good health. The V gene is TRBV11-2, the J gene TRBJ2-2, with a possible D match to TRBD1 (5 bases). Sequencing was carried out using naive CD4+ T cells from blood. The CDR3 DNA reads as TGTGCCAGCAGCGTCAAGGGGCTGAACACCGGGGAGCTGTTTTTT. Translating gives CASSVKGLNTGELFF.